This T cell receptor (beta chain) comes out of a study of T cell responses to AZD1222 COVID-19 vaccine (dated by TCRdb to the early 2020s). Study-wide context: AZD1222 recipients whose second dose came at about 4 weeks and those whose second dose came at about 12 weeks were combined into one group, since spike-specific TCR depth and breadth did not differ between the two schedules. Trial participants were enrolled by age into subgroups of 18-55, 56-69 and 70-plus years, and approximately 150, 30 and 60 TCR-sequenced participants, respectively, were included in these subgroups. TCR sequencing covered some 240 trial participants: 200 to 210 given two doses of AZD1222 and about 26 given two doses of MenACWY control vaccine. What the research found in general, with its limitations: Most participants were white British and females outnumbered males, and the authors suggested that clonal diversity may have been underestimated. The 56-69-year group was small, and its depth increase did not reach significance, likely because of low power. Epitopes outside the regions mutated in the B.1.351 and B.1.1.7 variants were reportedly recognized by nearly half of the unique spike-specific TCRs. A significant rise in spike-specific TCR breadth and depth was observed after two AZD1222 doses relative to day 0 and relative to MenACWY recipients. Because no day 14 peak-response samples were available, repertoires were characterized only after the peak T cell response. Conclusions about previously exposed vaccinees are limited because only a handful of AZD1222 recipients were SARS-CoV-2 seropositive at baseline. The vaccine-associated CD4 TCRs covered the entire spike protein, and the dominant responses fell in regions 160-218 and 743-854.

Per the germline V gene, MNHEY is the CDR1 and SVGAGI is the CDR2. V loses 6 bases, J loses 1 base, and the germline ends lie 14 bases apart. CDR3 length: 15 amino acids, cysteine to phenylalanine. This entry keeps only the CDR3 DNA: 45 bases, framed from base 1. About this clone: Its antigen remains unidentified. Per-base quality was not reported, and no clone a single base away is much larger than it.

The CDR3 regions of human TCRbeta chains were analyzed by immunosequencing. The source study handled its data this way. TCRs in the repertoires were compared against a reference library of SARS-CoV-2-specific TCRs that had been generated with the MIRA antigen-specificity platform. Breadth was defined as the fraction of unique TCRs that were SARS-CoV-2-associated. Depth was defined as the fraction of total T cells that were SARS-CoV-2-associated. Each spike-specific TCR was assigned to its reactive spike region and to a CD4 or CD8 class using the MIRA data. Log10-transformed breadth and depth values were compared by one-way ANOVA with Sidak's multiple comparisons tests. The immuneACCESS repertoire file appears here via TCRdb, limited to in-frame rearrangements. These files lack a portion of the clones; in checked studies, under half of the deficit traces to unresolved V genes, and the cause of the others is not known. The DNA was the basis for D and trimming; V, J and clone size are from that table. This sample holds some 150,000 clones; approximately 90% were observed only once. The top ten clonotypes cover around 3.5% of the sample.

Taken with the paper, the label for time point translates to: baseline before first vaccination. Vaccinee samples came from UK trials COV001 and COV002, including a single-blind randomized controlled phase 2/3 trial of AZD1222 (ChAdOx1 nCoV-19) in healthy adults. Trial participant PBMC samples were collected at day 0 and day 28 after the second dose for TCRbeta chain sequencing. This chain joins TRBV6-5 to TRBJ2-3, with TRBD2 tentatively as D gene (5 bases match). This receptor was taken from an adult in good health. The sequenced sample was peripheral blood, obtained on day 0 of AZD1222 vaccination. The DNA is as follows: TGTGCCAGCAGGGGATGGGAGCCGTGCACAGATACGCAGTATTTT. Protein translation: CASRGWEPCTDTQYF.